This T cell receptor beta chain was identified during a study of blood T cell repertoires in COVID-19. On the study more broadly: Spain, Italy and the United States supplied samples that represented acute and convalescent COVID-19. Sources were T cells, B-cell-depleted T cells, or PBMCs; the material itself was cDNA or gDNA.

Per the original data handling: Amplification from reference gene primers served as the basis for estimated nucleated cell counts. Repertoires were generated with immunoSEQ multiplex PCR, while TCRdb's copy carries only in-frame clones and drops some. V and J calls plus clone size are reproduced from that table; the DNA served to infer D and trimming. This sample yields more than 45,000 clones, of which about 87% are seen a single time; 1.4% belongs to the top ten. Sequencing input: peripheral blood. This TCR was recovered from a man aged 60 to 75 with acute or convalescent COVID-19.

CDR3 in DNA: TGTGCCAGCAGTGACAGAAACAATGAGCAGTTCTTC. It translates to CASSDRNNEQFF. The chain has TRBV6-6 and TRBJ2-1; possibly TRBD1 for D (5 bases). This CDR3 is 12 amino acids long. Germline CDR1 and CDR2: MNHNY and SVGAGI (reference sequence). V was cut by 5 bases and J by 5 bases, with 7 bases left in between.